Each of the 12 T cell receptor beta chains below was sequenced from the same sample in a study of follicular helper T cells after annual influenza vaccination. Only in-frame clones appear in the TCRdb table, and some are missing; sequencing was by immunoSEQ multiplex PCR. The sample yields thousands of clones, around four fifths seen once. Time point defined: 2015-2016 season, pre-vaccination. This material consisted of CXCR5+ CD38- circulating T follicular helper cells from blood, taken on the day of influenza vaccination. Stated subset: circulating Tfh, non-naive CD4+CXCR5+PD-1+ (ICOS+CD38+ or ICOS-CD38-). These receptors were obtained from an adult who received the influenza vaccine.

The chain recombines TRBV5-1 with TRBJ1-1, with D unresolved. Germline lookup yields CDR1 SGHRS and CDR2 YFSETQ. This CDR3 has 14 amino acids. Trimming cost V 4 bases and J 2 bases, with 12 bases left between them. CDR3 sequence reads: CASSLDVRNTEAFF. The CDR3 nucleotides are TGCGCCAGCAGCCTCGATGTCAGAAACACTGAAGCTTTCTTT.

Details on this clone: A junction end diverges from the germline sequence, so it may reflect a read error. The rearrangement uses TRBV7-7 and TRBJ2-5; D may correspond to TRBD1 or TRBD2 (6 bases each). Germline V gene sequence: CDR1 SSHAT, CDR2 FNYEAQ (reference sequence). This CDR3 is 13 amino acids long. The chain's CDR3 is CASSPPGARTQYF. The CDR3 DNA reads TGTGCTAGCAGCCCCCCGGGGGCAAGGACCCAGTACTTC.

The chain employs TRBV6-6 and TRBJ2-2; D unclear. In germline, CDR1 is MNHNY, CDR2 SVGAGI (reference sequence). This CDR3 has 13 residues. V dropped 3 bases and J dropped 1 base, with 3 bases sitting between them. The CDR3 spells CASSYLNTGELFF. CDR3 in DNA: TGTGCCAGCAGTTATTTGAACACCGGGGAGCTGTTTTTT.

The chain carries TRBV9 and TRBJ2-1; 14 bases fit TRBD2. The germline CDR1 and CDR2 sequences are SGDLS and YYNGEE. The CDR3 totals 16 residues. The V gene end was trimmed by 0 bases and the J gene end by 8 bases; junction bases not matched to a gene: 4. This CDR3 is CASSVGGLAGVDEQFF. CDR3 sequence (DNA): TGTGCCAGCAGCGTAGGGGGACTAGCGGGAGTTGATGAGCAGTTCTTC.

The V gene is TRBV5-1, the J gene TRBJ2-3; no definite D call. Germline CDR1 and CDR2: SGHRS and YFSETQ. The CDR3 is made up of 14 amino acids. V lost 0 bases, J lost 5 bases, and 10 bases lay in between. CDR3 loop: CASSLGASEDTQYF. DNA for the CDR3: TGCGCCAGCAGCTTGGGGGCTAGTGAAGATACGCAGTATTTT.

This chain links TRBV14 with TRBJ2-3; 9 nucleotides line up with TRBD1. Germline trimming cut 0 bases from V and 1 base from J; bases unmatched to any gene: 2. Germline assignment: CDR1 SGHDN and CDR2 FVKESK. This CDR3 comprises 16 residues. This CDR3 reads CASSQEGTGRTDTQYF. The CDR3 DNA follows: TGTGCCAGCAGCCAAGAAGGGACAGGGCGCACAGATACGCAGTATTTT.

This chain uses TRBV9 with TRBJ2-3, with D possibly matching TRBD1 (6 bases). CDR3 length equals 13 residues. CDR1 is SGDLS, CDR2 YYNGEE, per germline. V lost 2 bases and J 5 bases, leaving 9 bases between the germline ends. CDR3 amino acids: CASSVNREDTQYF. The CDR3 nucleotides are TGTGCCAGCAGCGTGAACAGGGAAGATACGCAGTATTTT. The full variable domain, in which reference TRBV9 and TRBJ2-3 provide the parts outside the CDR3, is DSGVTQTPKHLITATGQRVTLRCSPRSGDLSVYWYQQSLDQGLQFLIQYYNGEERAKGNILERFSAQQFPDLHSELNLSSLELGDSALYFCASSVNREDTQYFGPGTRLTVL.

V is TRBV6-5 and J is TRBJ1-1, with D unclear. Trimming took 0 bases from V and 2 from J, leaving 10 bases between them. CDR1 and CDR2 from the germline V gene are MNHEY and SVGAGI. This CDR3 is 15 amino acids long. This chain's CDR3 is CASSYSNGGNTEAFF. In DNA, the CDR3 is TGTGCCAGCAGTTACTCGAATGGCGGCAACACTGAAGCTTTCTTT.

The chain recombines TRBV6-1 with TRBJ1-2, with 8 bases identical to TRBD1. Germline CDR1 reads MNHNS; CDR2 reads SASEGT. Unmatched junction bases numbered 7, after V lost 8 bases and J lost 8 bases. The CDR3 length is 12 residues. The CDR3 DNA reads as TGTGCCAGCTATCGACAGGGGATGGGCTACACCTTC. It is translated as CASYRQGMGYTF.

CDR3 sequence reads: CASSNEQGGNQPQHF. CDR3 DNA sequence: TGTGCCAGCAGCAACGAACAGGGGGGAAATCAGCCCCAGCATTTT. The V gene is TRBV6-1, the J gene TRBJ1-5; 8 bases match TRBD1. V gave up 6 bases and J gave up 4 bases; unmatched junction bases: 8. This CDR3 is 15 amino acids long. Germline CDR1 reads MNHNS; CDR2 reads SASEGT.

This chain uses TRBV18 with TRBJ2-7; 8 bases are shared with TRBD2. This CDR3 has 18 amino acids. Germline CDR1 is KGHSH and CDR2 is LQKENI. V lost 0 bases, J lost 4 bases, and 14 bases stayed unmatched. CDR3 region: CASSPPIFEREYNYEQYF. The CDR3 DNA reads as TGTGCCAGCTCACCACCGATTTTCGAGCGGGAGTACAATTACGAGCAGTACTTC.

The chain links TRBV2 to TRBJ2-7, with a tentative D call TRBD1 (6 bases). Germline V gene data show CDR1 as SNHLY and CDR2 as FYNNEI. The CDR3 spans 13 residues. With 7 bases removed from V and 3 bases from J, the gap between germline ends came to 13 bases. CDR3 in amino acids: CASTRGESYEQYF. In DNA, the CDR3 is TGTGCCAGCACCAGGGGCGAGAGCTACGAGCAGTACTTC.